The 25 T cell receptor beta chains below were found in one sample sequenced in a study of blood T cell repertoires in COVID-19. The table came from immunoSEQ multiplex PCR; TCRdb's copy has only in-frame clones and leaves some out. Of about 310,000 clones in the sample, around 87% were seen once. Sequences were obtained from peripheral blood. The receptor set was obtained from a woman in her fifties or sixties who had recovered from COVID-19.

This clone has a handful of counts. This chain links TRBV7-9 with TRBJ1-4, with TRBD1 identical over 9 bases. Germline V gene lookup returns CDR1 SEHNR and CDR2 FQNEAQ (reference sequence). The CDR3 is 17 amino acids. J lost 8 bases, V lost 0 bases, and 10 bases had no gene match. CDR3 in DNA: TGTGCCAGCAGCTTAGCTCTCATTGGGACAGGGAGAGAAAAACTGTTTTTT. It is translated as CASSLALIGTGREKLFF.

This clone was seen just once. DNA of the CDR3: TGCGCCAGCAGCTGGGGGGACAGGGGATACGAGCAGTACTTC. Translated: CASSWGDRGYEQYF. The chain combines TRBV5-1 with TRBJ2-7, with 10 bases aligning to TRBD1. The V segment lost 3 bases and the J segment 4 bases; nucleotides outside the gene matches: 4. The CDR3 spans 14 residues. Germline V lookup: CDR1 SGHRS, CDR2 YFSETQ.

The V call is TRBV28, the J call TRBJ2-1; no definite D call. V was clipped by 5 bases and J by 5 bases, with 4 bases between them. The germline V gene has CDR1 MDHEN and CDR2 SYDVKM. The CDR3 is 11 residues long. This chain's CDR3 is CASSLNNEQFF. In nucleotides, the CDR3 is TGTGCCAGCAGTCTAAACAATGAGCAGTTCTTC.

The chain employs TRBV7-9 and TRBJ2-7; 10 nucleotides agree with TRBD1. With 5 bases clipped from V and 2 bases from J, the junction kept 9 bases outside the gene matches. CDR1 and CDR2 (germline): SEHNR, FQNEAQ (reference sequence). There are 16 residues in the CDR3. As DNA, the CDR3 is TGTGCCAGCAGCCGGGGACAGGGGACCGAAACCTACGAGCAGTACTTC. Protein: CASSRGQGTETYEQYF.

The chain uses TRBV28 and TRBJ1-6; unclear D gene. CDR3 length: 15 residues. In germline, CDR1 is MDHEN, CDR2 SYDVKM. V was pared by 4 bases and J by 7 bases, with 14 bases between. The chain's CDR3 is CASSSDTSRNSPLHF. The CDR3 coding sequence is TGTGCCAGCAGTTCCGACACCAGCCGAAATTCACCCCTCCACTTT.

This chain links TRBV2 with TRBJ1-6, with 9 bases aligning to TRBD1. Trimming at V came to 8 bases and at J to 1 base, leaving 6 bases not matched to a gene. The CDR3 loop spans 16 amino acids. Germline values: CDR1 SNHLY, CDR2 FYNNEI. Here the CDR3 reads CASHRDRVSYNSPLHF. CDR3 sequence (DNA): TGTGCCAGCCACCGGGACAGGGTGTCCTATAATTCACCCCTCCACTTT.

The chain couples TRBV4-1 to TRBJ2-1, with D perhaps matching TRBD2 (5 bases). Per the germline V gene, CDR1 is MGHRA and CDR2 is YSYEKL. Trimming removed 2 bases at V and 9 bases at J, with 11 bases between. The CDR3 sequence is 13 residues long. The CDR3 sequence: CASSQTGSAEQFF. The DNA of the CDR3 is TGCGCCAGCAGCCAAACGGGGTCGGCTGAGCAGTTCTTC.

The J gene is TRBJ1-4, the V gene TRBV27; tentatively, D is TRBD1 (5 bases). V lost 1 base to trimming and J lost 0 bases, with 9 bases between them. CDR1 and CDR2 (germline): MNHEY, SMNVEV (reference sequence). The CDR3 is 16 amino acids. The CDR3 loop reads CASSLWGPPTNEKLFF. CDR3 bases: TGTGCCAGCAGTTTATGGGGCCCTCCAACTAATGAAAAACTGTTTTTT.

The V gene is TRBV4-3, the J gene TRBJ1-3, with D tentatively TRBD1 (5 bases). This CDR3 comprises 16 residues. Deletions cut 0 bases from V and 0 bases from J, with 9 bases between. The germline gives CDR1 LGHNA, CDR2 YSLEER. The CDR3 DNA reads as TGCGCCAGCAGCCAAGATTTGGGGGGCTCTGGAAACACCATATATTTT. It is translated as CASSQDLGGSGNTIYF.

The DNA of the CDR3 is TGTGCCAGCAGCCGACCGGGACAGGTGTCGGGCTACACCTTC. Translated: CASSRPGQVSGYTF. The chain recombines TRBV14 with TRBJ1-2, with 8 bases identical to TRBD1. This CDR3 has 14 amino acids. The germline CDR1 and CDR2 sequences are SGHDN and FVKESK. Germline trimming cut 4 bases from V and 8 bases from J; bases unmatched to any gene: 9.

This clone was counted only a few times. The chain uses TRBV11-2 and TRBJ1-6; D may be TRBD1 (6 bases). CDR3 length equals 15 residues. Germline-derived CDR1 and CDR2 are SGHAT and FQNNGV. V was shortened by 3 bases and J by 3 bases, with 9 bases between the two germline ends. DNA for the CDR3: TGTGCCAGCAGCTTCGAGACAGGCTATAATTCACCCCTCCACTTT. It encodes CASSFETGYNSPLHF.

V is TRBV6-5 and J is TRBJ1-2; a possible D gene is TRBD1 (6 bases). Trimming took off 3 bases at V and 6 bases at J, with 11 bases between the two ends. Germline V gene lookup returns CDR1 MNHEY and CDR2 SVGAGI. The CDR3 spans 13 residues. This chain's CDR3 is CASSYTGNNGYTF. CDR3 in DNA: TGTGCCAGCAGTTATACAGGGAATAATGGCTACACCTTC.

This clone turned up a few times. V is TRBV4-3 and J is TRBJ1-4, with 7 bases fitting TRBD1. CDR3 length: 15 residues. After removal of 4 bases from V and 3 bases from J, the junction contained 5 bases not matched to a gene. CDR1 and CDR2 from the germline V gene are LGHNA and YSLEER. CDR3 region: CASSRDRAPNEKLFF. The CDR3 region has the DNA TGCGCCAGCAGCCGTGACAGGGCACCTAATGAAAAACTGTTTTTT.

The CDR3: CASSIRGSEQFF. CDR3 in DNA: TGTGCCAGCAGCATCAGAGGCTCTGAGCAGTTCTTC. The genes are TRBV28 and TRBJ2-1, with D unresolved. The CDR3 consists of 12 residues. V was cut by 6 bases and J by 9 bases, with 12 bases left in between. Looked up from germline, CDR1 is MDHEN and CDR2 is SYDVKM. Looking up the rest from reference TRBV28 and TRBJ2-1 gives the full variable domain: DVKVTQSSRYLVKRTGEKVFLECVQDMDHENMFWYRQDPGLGLRLIYFSYDVKMKEKGDIPEGYSVSREKKERFSLILESASTNQTSMYLCASSIRGSEQFFGPGTRLTVL.

Details on this clone: The identical CDR3 is also encoded by other nucleotide sequences in the sample. The chain combines TRBV6-5 with TRBJ1-2, with D possibly TRBD1 on 5 matching bases. The length of the CDR3 is 12 residues. Germline assignment: CDR1 MNHEY and CDR2 SVGAGI. Trimming left V 0 bases short and J 7 bases short, with 6 bases between. Here the CDR3 reads CASSYSGRGYTF. The CDR3 bases are TGTGCCAGCAGTTACTCGGGGCGTGGCTACACCTTC.

The rearrangement uses TRBV20-1 and TRBJ2-5, with D hard to call. V was cut by 5 bases and J by 5 bases, with 6 bases left in between. Germline values: CDR1 DFQATT, CDR2 SNEGSKA (reference sequence). The CDR3 extends over 10 amino acids. The CDR3 here is CSAYAETQYF. The CDR3 nucleotides are TGCAGTGCTTATGCGGAGACCCAGTACTTC.

The chain carries TRBV19 and TRBJ2-3; no clear D gene. The CDR3 has 17 residues. V gave up 1 base and J gave up 1 base, with 15 bases separating them. Germline assignment: CDR1 LNHDA and CDR2 SQIVND (reference sequence). CDR3: CASSIVRVRSRTDTQYF. CDR3 bases: TGTGCCAGTAGTATAGTACGGGTTAGGTCACGCACAGATACGCAGTATTTT. Together with reference TRBV19 and TRBJ2-3, the CDR3 gives the full variable domain: DGGITQSPKYLFRKEGQNVTLSCEQNLNHDAMYWYRQDPGQGLRLIYYSQIVNDFQKGDIAEGYSVSREKKESFPLTVTSAQKNPTAFYLCASSIVRVRSRTDTQYFGPGTRLTVL.

The chain has TRBV28 and TRBJ1-1; the D is unclear. The length of the CDR3 is 13 residues. Trimming cost V 3 bases and J 2 bases, with 7 bases left between them. CDR1 is MDHEN, CDR2 SYDVKM, per germline. In nucleotides, the CDR3 is TGTGCCAGCAGTTTCCTCCTAAACACTGAAGCTTTCTTT. Amino acids: CASSFLLNTEAFF.

This rearrangement joins TRBV18 to TRBJ2-1, with TRBD1 as a possible D gene (6 bases). The germline V gene has CDR1 KGHSH and CDR2 LQKENI. Trimming stripped 3 bases from V and 3 bases from J, with 12 bases between. CDR3 length: 15 amino acids. DNA of the CDR3: TGTGCCAGCTCACCTCCGGCAGGGGACTACAATGAGCAGTTCTTC. Amino acid sequence: CASSPPAGDYNEQFF.

The rearrangement links TRBV18 to TRBJ2-1; 11 nucleotides match TRBD1. Germline values: CDR1 KGHSH, CDR2 LQKENI. This CDR3 spans 15 amino acids. Trimming removed 6 bases from V and 8 bases from J; junction bases left unmatched: 9. CDR3 nucleotides: TGTGCCAGCTCCCGAGGACAGGGGGCAATGGATGAGCAGTTCTTC. Protein sequence: CASSRGQGAMDEQFF.

The chain uses TRBV10-3 and TRBJ2-1; 9 nucleotides line up with TRBD1. The V gene end was trimmed by 3 bases and the J gene end by 0 bases; junction bases not matched to a gene: 6. CDR3 length: 17 residues. Germline assignment: CDR1 ENHRY and CDR2 SYGVKD. The CDR3 here is CAISELGQGSSYNEQFF. CDR3 nucleotides: TGTGCCATCAGTGAATTGGGACAGGGCAGCTCCTACAATGAGCAGTTCTTC.

The chain uses TRBV2 and TRBJ1-2; 11 bases are shared with TRBD1. V shed 3 bases and J 3 bases; nucleotides not matched to a gene: 3. This CDR3 has 15 amino acids. Germline V gene lookup returns CDR1 SNHLY and CDR2 FYNNEI. The CDR3 spells CASSDGTGGHYGYTF. The CDR3 region has the DNA TGTGCCAGCAGTGACGGGACAGGGGGTCACTATGGCTACACCTTC.

A note on this clone: The identical CDR3 is also encoded by other nucleotide sequences in the sample. The chain links TRBV5-1 to TRBJ2-1; D not resolved. Trimming took 0 bases from V and 1 from J, leaving 5 bases between them. Germline loops: CDR1 SGHRS, CDR2 YFSETQ. The CDR3 consists of 14 residues. This CDR3 is CASSLGQSYNEQFF. The CDR3 nucleotides read TGCGCCAGCAGCTTGGGGCAGTCCTACAATGAGCAGTTCTTC.

The rearrangement links TRBV15 to TRBJ1-5, with 7 bases lining up with TRBD1. In germline, CDR1 is LNHNV, CDR2 YYDKDF (reference sequence). With V trimmed by 0 bases and J by 5 bases, 16 bases remained unmatched. The CDR3 is made up of 19 amino acids. The CDR3 loop reads CATSRDRKNPGQRYQPQHF. The CDR3 coding sequence is TGTGCCACCAGCAGAGATAGGAAGAATCCGGGACAGCGTTATCAGCCCCAGCATTTT.

The chain uses TRBV15 and TRBJ1-2, with D maybe TRBD1 (5 bases). CDR3 size: 14 residues. Deletions cut 0 bases from V and 6 bases from J, with 11 bases between. Germline CDR1 is LNHNV and CDR2 is YYDKDF (reference sequence). The CDR3 DNA is TGTGCCACCAGCAGAGATTCAGGGTCCGATGGCTACACCTTC. This encodes CATSRDSGSDGYTF.